This is a list of T cell receptor beta chains from one sample in a study of early T cells in non-severe SARS-CoV-2 infection. One entry per CDR3 protein, called by TCRdb with MiXCR from the 5' RACE reads. The sample carries tens of thousands of distinct CDR3 sequences, roughly 8% recorded once. Sample: whole blood. All receptors derive from an adult who was a healthcare worker with PCR-confirmed SARS-CoV-2 infection or an uninfected control (not recorded which). Both conserved end residues are part of each CDR3. Each record gives: clone size, J gene, V gene, D gene, CDR3 DNA, CDR3 protein. The D gene is left open where the match is weak. Size is stated for part of the rows, as once, few or many counts, or as a class when the clone is expanded.

NA TRBJ2-1 TRBV24-1 NA TGTGCCACCAGTGATCCTACAGGGTTTGAGCAGTTCTTC CATSDPTGFEQFF
many TRBJ2-4 TRBV29-1 NA TGCAGCGTTGAGAAGGGGGTGGACATTCAGTACTTC CSVEKGVDIQYF
many TRBJ2-7 TRBV29-1 TRBD1 TGCAGCGTCTACGGGACAGGCCCCCACGAGCAGTACTTC CSVYGTGPHEQYF
many TRBJ2-1 TRBV11-2 NA TGTGCCAGCAGCCTACGAGAAGGGGCCAGCTCCTACAATGAGCAGTTCTTC CASSLREGASSYNEQFF
NA TRBJ2-7 TRBV6-1 NA TGTGCCAGCAGTGTAGACGGGCAGACCCGAATTCAGTACTTC CASSVDGQTRIQYF
NA TRBJ1-2 TRBV13 TRBD1 TGTGCCAGCGGATTACAGGGGATCATCAACTATGGCTACACCTTC CASGLQGIINYGYTF
few TRBJ2-1 TRBV3-1 NA TGTGCCAGCAGCCAGGGGCACCTGGCAGGAAATGAGCAGTTCTTC CASSQGHLAGNEQFF
many TRBJ1-6 TRBV12-3/TRBV12-4 TRBD1 TGTGCCAGCAGTTTACCGGGACAGCCTAATTCACCCCTCCACTTT CASSLPGQPNSPLHF
few TRBJ2-7 TRBV28 TRBD1 TGTGCCAGCAGTTCCTGGACAGGAAACTCCTACGAGCAGTACTTC CASSSWTGNSYEQYF
many TRBJ1-2 TRBV28 NA TGTGCCAGCACCCATGGCGGCGCGGGGAGGGATGGCTACACCTTC CASTHGGAGRDGYTF
many TRBJ2-3 TRBV3-1 TRBD2 TGTGCCAGCCAGGCCTCGGGACTAGCGTCGAGAGATACGCAGTATTTT CASQASGLASRDTQYF
NA TRBJ2-1 TRBV7-2 TRBD2 TGTGCCAGCAGCTTAGGGACTAGCGGGAGGTTGGAGGGGTTCTTC CASSLGTSGRLEGFF
many TRBJ2-1 TRBV2 TRBD2 TGTGCCAGCAGGCGGGGGAGAAATGAGCAGTTCTTC CASRRGRNEQFF
NA TRBJ1-1 TRBV21-1 NA TGTGCCAGCAGCAAAGCGCGGGGAGCGGACACTGAAGCTTTCTTT CASSKARGADTEAFF
many TRBJ2-7 TRBV10-3 NA TGTGCCATCAAAGAGCGAGAAGCCTACGAGCAGTACTTC CAIKEREAYEQYF
many TRBJ1-1 TRBV20-1 NA TGCAGTGCTAGAGGGGACGGGAACACTGAAGCTTTCTTT CSARGDGNTEAFF
NA TRBJ1-5 TRBV27 NA TGTGCCAGCAGTTTATTAGGGTATGGCAATCAGCCCCAGCATTTT CASSLLGYGNQPQHF
many TRBJ1-6 TRBV21-1 NA TGTGCCAGCAGCAGTGGACAGGGACTCAATTCACCCCTCCACTTT CASSSGQGLNSPLHF
NA TRBJ1-3 TRBV3-1 NA TGTGCCAGCAGCCCGGAGACATACTCTGGAAACACCATATATTTT CASSPETYSGNTIYF
many TRBJ1-1 TRBV28 NA TGTGCCAGCAGTTTAGAGGAACGTGGTGAAGCTTTCTTT CASSLEERGEAFF
many TRBJ1-2 TRBV19 NA TGTGCCAGTACCTCATCCGCAGGCGTGGGATATGGCTACACCTTC CASTSSAGVGYGYTF
few TRBJ2-2 TRBV24-1 NA TGTGCCACCAGTGGGCGCTTGGGGAACACCGGGGAGCTGTTTTTT CATSGRLGNTGELFF
few TRBJ2-7 TRBV5-5 NA TGTGCCAGCAGCTCTCGGGCCGAGGAGTACTTC CASSSRAEEYF
few TRBJ2-5 TRBV5-1 NA TGCGCCAGCAGCTTGGCGGCAGGCCAAGAGACCCAGTACTTC CASSLAAGQETQYF
many TRBJ2-2 TRBV5-1 TRBD2 TGCGCCAGCAGCCTCGGACTAGCGGGAGGGCCAAACACCGGGGAGCTGTTTTTT CASSLGLAGGPNTGELFF
NA TRBJ2-1 TRBV20-1 TRBD2 TGCAGTGCTAGAGACATCGGGACTAGCGGGAGCGATGAGCAGTTCTTC CSARDIGTSGSDEQFF
few TRBJ2-1 TRBV10-3 TRBD2 TGTGCCATGGGGGAGCGGGAGATCAATGAGCAGTTCTTC CAMGEREINEQFF
medium-sized TRBJ2-1 TRBV12-5 TRBD1 TGTGCTAGTGGTTCCCCCCAGGGGGCGGACAATGAGCAGTTCTTC CASGSPQGADNEQFF
few TRBJ1-6 TRBV6-6 TRBD1 TGTGCCAGCAGTGGGCGGACAGGGAGCTCACCCCTCCACTTT CASSGRTGSSPLHF
NA TRBJ2-1 TRBV19 TRBD1 TGTGCCAGTAGGCCGGGACAGCCTTACAATGAGCAGTTCTTC CASRPGQPYNEQFF
few TRBJ2-7 TRBV5-1 NA TGCGCCAGCAGCTTAGGGCCAACGTCCAACGAGCAGTACTTC CASSLGPTSNEQYF
NA TRBJ2-5 TRBV29-1 TRBD2 TGCAGCGTTCAGGGTTTCGGGGGGGGAACAGAGACCCAGTACTTC CSVQGFGGGTETQYF
few TRBJ2-7 TRBV19 TRBD2 TGTGCCAGTCAGGGGCTAGCGGGTGAAGAGCAGTACTTC CASQGLAGEEQYF
few TRBJ2-3 TRBV12-5 NA TGTGCTAGTGGTTTTCCCGCCGGGACTCCGGAGGGCACAGATACGCAGTATTTT CASGFPAGTPEGTDTQYF
NA TRBJ2-1 TRBV29-1 TRBD2 TGCAGCGTTGACAGCGGGAGGGGTGGTGAGCAGTTCTTC CSVDSGRGGEQFF
many TRBJ2-5 TRBV11-1 NA TGTGCCAGCAGCCCTCCGGGAGAAGAGACCCAGTACTTC CASSPPGEETQYF
few TRBJ2-3 TRBV6-1 NA TGTGCCAGCGTTCCCCCCGGGACTCAGAGGGCGACAGATACGCAGTATTTT CASVPPGTQRATDTQYF
many TRBJ2-1 TRBV11-2 TRBD2 TGTGCCAGCAGCTCAGGCCATAAGATAGCGGGACTCTCCTACAATGAGCAGTTCTTC CASSSGHKIAGLSYNEQFF
many TRBJ1-1 TRBV28 NA TGTGCCAGCATCCGGGGGCAGGTGAACACTGAAGCTTTCTTT CASIRGQVNTEAFF
many TRBJ2-7 TRBV7-2 NA TGTGCCAGCAGCACTCGGACGGGTGAGCAGTACTTC CASSTRTGEQYF
many TRBJ2-7 TRBV20-1 TRBD2 TGCAGTCCCGGGGGGGGATCTTCCTACGAGCAGTACTTC CSPGGGSSYEQYF
many TRBJ2-7 TRBV20-1 NA TGCAGTGCTAGCAGGCTCTCCTACGAGCAGTACTTC CSASRLSYEQYF
many TRBJ2-1 TRBV28 TRBD1 TGTGCCAGCAGTCAACCGACAGGGGGCAAGAATGAGCAGTTCTTC CASSQPTGGKNEQFF
many TRBJ2-1 TRBV7-2 NA TGTGCCAGCAGCGCTCAGGGGGGGTTGGGTGAGCAGTTCTTC CASSAQGGLGEQFF
NA TRBJ2-7 TRBV7-6 NA TGTGCCAGCAGCCCGGACTACCTCAGCTCCTACGAGCAGTACTTC CASSPDYLSSYEQYF
many TRBJ1-1 TRBV7-3 NA TGTGCCAGCAGCCTCCAGCCGAACACTGAAGCTTTCTTT CASSLQPNTEAFF
few TRBJ2-1 TRBV20-1 TRBD2 TGCAGTGCTAACCTAGCGGGAGTGGGTGAGCAGTTCTTC CSANLAGVGEQFF
few TRBJ2-1 TRBV20-1 NA TGCAGTGCTAGAGTCCCTAGTCCCGATGAGCAGTTCTTC CSARVPSPDEQFF
few TRBJ2-3 TRBV5-1 TRBD2 TGCGCCAGCAGCTTGGCCTCTAGCGGGGATACGCAGTATTTT CASSLASSGDTQYF
many TRBJ1-2 TRBV9 NA TGTGCCAGCAGCCGGACAGAGACATATGGCTACACCTTC CASSRTETYGYTF
many TRBJ2-2 TRBV29-1 NA TGCAGCGCAAGCCAGGGATTTCGGACCGGGGAGCTGTTTTTT CSASQGFRTGELFF
many TRBJ2-1 TRBV7-2 NA TGTGCCAGCAGCCCGGGAAGCGGGCATGAGCAGTTCTTC CASSPGSGHEQFF
NA TRBJ2-3 TRBV27 TRBD2 TGTGCCAGCAGTCCACAGCGGGAGAGCACGCAGTATTTT CASSPQRESTQYF
many TRBJ1-6 TRBV18 NA TGTGCCAGCTCACCAGAAGGGGGAAAATCACCCCTCCACTTT CASSPEGGKSPLHF
NA TRBJ1-5 TRBV28 TRBD1 TGTGCCAGCAGAACCGGAGGGACAGGGGGCAATCAGCCCCAGCATTTT CASRTGGTGGNQPQHF